The clone carrying this T cell receptor (beta chain) showed up just a few times. All of the isolated RNA was reverse transcribed, so expressed TCRB transcripts were sequenced. A few million reads were obtained on average from naive, central memory and regulatory T cell samples. The data were produced by immunoSEQ multiplex PCR, yet TCRdb's version contains in-frame clones alone and is incomplete. The data hold 900,000 or so clones, with roughly 15% observed a single time. This sample is part of a study of beta chain features in type 1 diabetes. V was cut by 4 bases and J by 4 bases, with 11 bases left in between. The CDR3 loop spans 14 amino acids. Germline V lookup: CDR1 SGHNT, CDR2 YYREEE (reference sequence).

This rearrangement joins TRBV5-4 to TRBJ2-2; possibly TRBD1 for D (6 bases). The receptor's source is a woman younger than 30 in good health. Sequencing was done on a sample of naive CD4+ T cells from blood. CDR3 region: CASSGTGFTGELFF. In DNA, the CDR3 is TGTGCCAGCAGCGGAACAGGGTTCACCGGGGAGCTGTTTTTT.